These T cell receptor beta chains were read from a single sample in a study of blood T cells in healthy people across ages. One entry per CDR3 protein results from TCRdb running MiXCR on the 5' RACE reads. This table has approximately 800,000 distinct CDR3 sequences, 36% appearing once. Input material: blood. These receptors came from a man between 18 and 29 years old in good health. Each CDR3 is given with its conserved first and last residue. The D gene is left open where the match is weak. Clone size is not always given. Where it is, it says once, few, many or a class for expanded clones.

D: .
size: few
J: TRBJ1-5
V: TRBV5-1
CDR3: CASRQGDNQPQHF
DNA: TGCGCCAGCAGACAGGGAGACAATCAGCCCCAGCATTTT

D: .
size: many
J: TRBJ2-5
V: TRBV20-1
CDR3: CSADWTRQETQYF
DNA: TGCAGTGCAGACTGGACCCGCCAAGAGACCCAGTACTTC

D: .
size: few
J: TRBJ2-7
V: TRBV7-2
CDR3: CASSFPGQVYEQYF
DNA: TGTGCCAGCAGCTTCCCGGGCCAAGTTTATGAGCAGTACTTC

D: .
size: few
J: TRBJ1-6
V: TRBV25-1
CDR3: CASRWDRNSPLHF
DNA: TGTGCCAGCAGATGGGACCGCAATTCACCCCTCCACTTT

D: TRBD2
size: .
J: TRBJ2-7
V: TRBV4-1
CDR3: CASSPFLAGDYEQYF
DNA: TGCGCCAGCAGCCCCTTCCTAGCGGGGGACTACGAGCAGTACTTC

D: .
size: .
J: TRBJ2-2
V: TRBV3-1
CDR3: CASSQVHAAAGTGELFF
DNA: TGTGCCAGCAGTCAAGTCCATGCGGCGGCGGGGACCGGGGAGCTGTTTTTT

D: .
size: many
J: TRBJ2-7
V: TRBV14
CDR3: CASSLNYGGYEQYF
DNA: TGTGCCAGCAGCCTAAACTATGGGGGCTACGAGCAGTACTTC

D: .
size: few
J: TRBJ1-2
V: TRBV6-1
CDR3: CASPNGGYGYTF
DNA: TGTGCCAGCCCGAATGGAGGCTATGGCTACACCTTC

D: TRBD2
size: .
J: TRBJ2-7
V: TRBV20-1
CDR3: CSLERGRDHEQYF
DNA: TGCAGTTTAGAGCGGGGGCGCGACCACGAGCAGTACTTC

D: .
size: .
J: TRBJ1-2
V: TRBV12-3/TRBV12-4
CDR3: CASRFTGVRGYTF
DNA: TGTGCCAGCAGGTTTACAGGTGTACGCGGCTACACCTTC

D: .
size: few
J: TRBJ1-2
V: TRBV3-1
CDR3: CASSYPRGGYTF
DNA: TGTGCCAGCAGCTATCCAAGGGGTGGCTACACCTTC

D: .
size: .
J: TRBJ1-3
V: TRBV20-1
CDR3: CSASPQGNTIYF
DNA: TGCAGTGCTAGCCCGCAGGGAAACACCATATATTTT

D: .
size: few
J: TRBJ2-5
V: TRBV10-3
CDR3: CAISESSYRPETQYF
DNA: TGTGCCATCAGTGAGAGCAGTTATAGGCCCGAGACCCAGTACTTC

D: .
size: many
J: TRBJ1-1
V: TRBV7-9
CDR3: CASSLVHTEAFF
DNA: TGTGCCAGCAGCTTAGTCCACACTGAAGCTTTCTTT

D: .
size: few
J: TRBJ1-1
V: TRBV3-1
CDR3: CASSQDSEATEAFF
DNA: TGTGCCAGCAGCCAAGACTCAGAAGCGACTGAAGCTTTCTTT

D: TRBD1
size: .
J: TRBJ2-5
V: TRBV15
CDR3: CATSRTGTEETQYF
DNA: TGTGCCACCAGCAGAACCGGGACAGAAGAGACCCAGTACTTC

D: .
size: many
J: TRBJ2-2
V: TRBV5-1
CDR3: CASSLGPGELFF
DNA: TGTGCCAGCAGTTTAGGTCCCGGGGAGCTGTTTTTT

D: .
size: .
J: TRBJ2-7
V: TRBV10-3
CDR3: CAISEPRTDSLFEQYF
DNA: TGTGCCATCAGTGAACCCCGGACGGACTCCCTATTCGAGCAGTACTTC

D: .
size: many
J: TRBJ2-5
V: TRBV7-9
CDR3: CASSLARETQYF
DNA: TGTGCCAGCAGCTTAGCGCGAGAGACCCAGTACTTC

D: .
size: .
J: TRBJ2-5
V: TRBV25-1
CDR3: CASRAKHNEQYF
DNA: TGTGCCAGCCGGGCAAAACACAATGAGCAGTACTTC

D: TRBD2
size: many
J: TRBJ2-5
V: TRBV4-3
CDR3: CASSQVGTTQETQYF
DNA: TGCGCAAGCAGCCAAGTCGGGACTACCCAAGAGACCCAGTACTTC

D: .
size: .
J: TRBJ1-1
V: TRBV14
CDR3: CASSRSMNTEAFF
DNA: TGTGCCAGCAGTAGGAGTATGAACACTGAAGCTTTCTTT

D: .
size: few
J: TRBJ1-1
V: TRBV7-9
CDR3: CASNPARPGARRNTEAFF
DNA: TGTGCCAGCAACCCCGCCCGTCCTGGGGCCAGGAGGAACACTGAAGCTTTCTTT

D: .
size: few
J: TRBJ2-2
V: TRBV7-9
CDR3: CASSPEGSGHRTGELFF
DNA: TGTGCCAGCAGCCCAGAGGGATCCGGCCATCGGACCGGGGAGCTGTTTTTT

D: TRBD2
size: .
J: TRBJ2-3
V: TRBV5-5
CDR3: CASSLWGGVDTQYF
DNA: TGTGCCAGCAGCTTGTGGGGGGGAGTTGATACGCAGTATTTT

D: TRBD1
size: .
J: TRBJ2-7
V: TRBV28
CDR3: CASSSQGAPDFGEQYF
DNA: TGTGCCAGCAGTTCCCAGGGGGCCCCCGACTTCGGCGAGCAGTACTTC

D: .
size: .
J: TRBJ1-5
V: TRBV6-6
CDR3: CASRGDGSNQPQHF
DNA: TGTGCCAGCAGGGGGGACGGAAGCAATCAGCCCCAGCATTTT

D: .
size: few
J: TRBJ1-5
V: TRBV20-1
CDR3: CSASKNSNQPQHF
DNA: TGCAGTGCTAGTAAGAATAGCAATCAGCCCCAGCATTTT

D: TRBD1
size: .
J: TRBJ2-7
V: TRBV13
CDR3: CASSLEDRANYEQYF
DNA: TGTGCCAGCAGCTTAGAGGACAGGGCTAACTACGAGCAGTACTTC